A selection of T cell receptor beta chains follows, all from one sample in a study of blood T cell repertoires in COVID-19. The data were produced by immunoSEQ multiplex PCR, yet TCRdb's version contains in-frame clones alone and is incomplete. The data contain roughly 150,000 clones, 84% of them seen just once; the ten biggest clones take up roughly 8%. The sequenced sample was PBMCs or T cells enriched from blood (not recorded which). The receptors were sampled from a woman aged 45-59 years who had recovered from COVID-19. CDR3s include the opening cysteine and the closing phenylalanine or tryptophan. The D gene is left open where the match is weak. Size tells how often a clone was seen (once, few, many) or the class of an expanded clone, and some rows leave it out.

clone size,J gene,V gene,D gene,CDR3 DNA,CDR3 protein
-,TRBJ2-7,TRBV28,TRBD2,TGTGCCAGCAGTTTCCAGGGAGGGTCCTACGAGCAGTACTTC,CASSFQGGSYEQYF
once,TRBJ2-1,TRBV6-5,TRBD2,TGTGCCAGCAGCTCGGGACTAACCTCCTACAATGAGCAGTTCTTC,CASSSGLTSYNEQFF
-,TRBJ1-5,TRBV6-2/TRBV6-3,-,TGTGCCAGCAGTTACCGGACAGGCAATCAGCCCCAGCATTTT,CASSYRTGNQPQHF
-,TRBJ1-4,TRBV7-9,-,TGTGCCAGCAGCTTCCCAAATGAAAAACTGTTTTTT,CASSFPNEKLFF
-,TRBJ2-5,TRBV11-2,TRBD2,TGTGCCAGCAGCCTATCATTTCTAGCGGGGATGGAGACCCAGTACTTC,CASSLSFLAGMETQYF
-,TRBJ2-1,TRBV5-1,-,TGCGCCAGCAGCTTGGGAGCGGCACGGAGCAATGAGCAGTTCTTC,CASSLGAARSNEQFF
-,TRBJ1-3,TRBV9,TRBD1,TGTGCCAGCAGCGTAGGGGTTTGGGACAGAGCTGGAAACACCATATATTTT,CASSVGVWDRAGNTIYF
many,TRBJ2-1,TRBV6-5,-,TGTGCCAGCAGTTACGTTTCGGAAGGGGGTGAGCAGTTCTTC,CASSYVSEGGEQFF
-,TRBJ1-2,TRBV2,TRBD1,TGTGCCAGCAGAGAGACAGGGGGAACCTATGGCTACACCTTC,CASRETGGTYGYTF
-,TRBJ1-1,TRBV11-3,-,TGTGCCAGCAGCTTAGGAGCCAGGGCTGAAGCTTTCTTT,CASSLGARAEAFF
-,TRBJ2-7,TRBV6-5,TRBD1,TGTGCCAGCAGTTACTCTCCATCGACAGGGGGCGAGCAGTACTTC,CASSYSPSTGGEQYF
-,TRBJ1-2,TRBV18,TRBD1,TGTGCCAGCTCCCGGCAACCAAAAGGGGGCCTGGACTATGGCTACACCTTC,CASSRQPKGGLDYGYTF
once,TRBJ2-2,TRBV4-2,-,TGTGCCAGCAGCCGAGTAGCGGATGGGAACACCGGGGAGCTGTTTTTT,CASSRVADGNTGELFF
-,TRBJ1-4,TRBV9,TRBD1,TGTGCCAGCAGCGTAGGGGACAGGGGTGAAAAACTGTTTTTT,CASSVGDRGEKLFF
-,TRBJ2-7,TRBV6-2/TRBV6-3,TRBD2,TGTGCCAGCAGTTACTTTGGCGGGAGCGGGGCCTACGAGCAGTACTTC,CASSYFGGSGAYEQYF
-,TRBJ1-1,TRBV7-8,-,TGTGCCAGCAGCCAATATTTAACAGTAACTGAAGCTTTCTTT,CASSQYLTVTEAFF
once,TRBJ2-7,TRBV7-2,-,TGTGCCAGCAGCTTAGGTTCCAGTCACTCCTACGAGCAGTACTTC,CASSLGSSHSYEQYF
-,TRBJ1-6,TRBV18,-,TGTGCCAGCTCACCTGCACAGATCAATTCACCCCTCCACTTT,CASSPAQINSPLHF
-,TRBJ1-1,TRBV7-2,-,TGTGCCAGCAGCCCGCAGGTCACTGAAGCTTTCTTT,CASSPQVTEAFF
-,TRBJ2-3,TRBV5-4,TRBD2,TGTGCCAGCAGCTTGGGTGCTAGCGGTACCACAGATACGCAGTATTTT,CASSLGASGTTDTQYF
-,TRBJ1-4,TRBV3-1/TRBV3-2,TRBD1,TGTGCCAGCAGCATCCTGGGACAGGGGTCTGAAAAACTGTTTTTT,CASSILGQGSEKLFF
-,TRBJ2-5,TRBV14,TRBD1,TGTGCCAGCAGCCAACAACCGGGACAGGGATCAGAGACCCAGTACTTC,CASSQQPGQGSETQYF
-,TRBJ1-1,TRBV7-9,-,TGTGCCAGCAGCTCCGGTGGTGGGGGGGCGGCTGAAGCTTTCTTT,CASSSGGGGAAEAFF
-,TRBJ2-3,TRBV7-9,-,TGTGCCAGCAGCTTATCATCGGCGGGGCGCACAGATACGCAGTATTTT,CASSLSSAGRTDTQYF
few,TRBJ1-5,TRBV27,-,TGTGCCAGCAGACCGGACACGTATAGCAATCAGCCCCAGCATTTT,CASRPDTYSNQPQHF
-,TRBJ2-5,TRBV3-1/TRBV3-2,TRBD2,TGTGCCAGCAGCCGAAGGGGAGGGCAAGAGACCCAGTACTTC,CASSRRGGQETQYF
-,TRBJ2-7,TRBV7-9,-,TGTGCCAGCAGCTCCTCCAGGGGCTCCTACGAGCAGTACTTC,CASSSSRGSYEQYF
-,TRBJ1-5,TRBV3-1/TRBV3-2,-,TGTGCCAGCAGCCAAGATCAACTTCAGCCCCAGCATTTT,CASSQDQLQPQHF
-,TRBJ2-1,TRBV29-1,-,TGCAGCGTTGAGTTGAGGAAGGAGGCTAGCAATGAGCAGTTCTTC,CSVELRKEASNEQFF
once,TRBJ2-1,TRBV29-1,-,TGCAGCCTTAGGAGCGATAGCTCCTACAATGAGCAGTTCTTC,CSLRSDSSYNEQFF
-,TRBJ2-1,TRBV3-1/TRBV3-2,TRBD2,TGTGCCAGCAGCCAATCGAGGGACTTCAGAGCGGGGGAAAATGAGCAGTTCTTC,CASSQSRDFRAGENEQFF
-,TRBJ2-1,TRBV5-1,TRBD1,TGCGCCAGCAGCGTCCTGACAGGGCCCCGTGGCAATGAGCAGTTCTTC,CASSVLTGPRGNEQFF
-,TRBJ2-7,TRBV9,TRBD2,TGTGCCAGCAGCCCTGGGAGGGCCTCACCTGAGCAGTACTTC,CASSPGRASPEQYF
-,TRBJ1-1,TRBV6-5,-,TGTGCCAGCAGCTCTCCATCGCGGGCTTTCTTT,CASSSPSRAFF
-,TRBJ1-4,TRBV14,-,TGTGCCAGCAGCCTAGACGCCCTTAGCGAAAAACTGTTTTTT,CASSLDALSEKLFF
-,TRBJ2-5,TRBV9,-,TGTGCCAGCAGCGTAGCCGGGGGGCAAGTGGGGGAGACCCAGTACTTC,CASSVAGGQVGETQYF
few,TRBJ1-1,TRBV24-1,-,TGTGCCACCAGTGATAACACAGGAGAAGACGGAGCTTTCTTT,CATSDNTGEDGAFF
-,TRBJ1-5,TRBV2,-,TGTGCCAGCAGTGAGGGGAGGTATAGCAATCAGCCCCAGCATTTT,CASSEGRYSNQPQHF
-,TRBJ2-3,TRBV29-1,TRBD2,TGCAGCGTTTCCCTTCGACTAGCGGGAGGGCGGGGCACAGATACGCAGTATTTT,CSVSLRLAGGRGTDTQYF
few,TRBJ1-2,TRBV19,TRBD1,TGTGCCACCTTACCCAGGGGGCGAAATGGCTACACCTTC,CATLPRGRNGYTF
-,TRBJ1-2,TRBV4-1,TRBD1,TGCGCCAGCAGCCAACCGTACAGGGGCGAAAACTATGGCTACACCTTC,CASSQPYRGENYGYTF
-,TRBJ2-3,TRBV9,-,TGTGCCAGCAGCGTAGCACAGTCTAGCACAGATACGCAGTATTTT,CASSVAQSSTDTQYF
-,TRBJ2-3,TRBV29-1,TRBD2,TGCAGCGTTGAATGGGTAGCGGGGGATACGCAGTATTTT,CSVEWVAGDTQYF
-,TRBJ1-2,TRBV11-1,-,TGTGCCAGCAGCACCAGCAGGGAGGACTATGGCTACACCTTC,CASSTSREDYGYTF
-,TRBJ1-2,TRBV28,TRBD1,TGTGCCAGCAGTTTCGGACAGGGGGTCTATGGCTACACCTTC,CASSFGQGVYGYTF
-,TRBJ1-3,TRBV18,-,TGTGCCAGCTCACCCAGGGCCCTAGAGGCAGACACCATATATTTT,CASSPRALEADTIYF
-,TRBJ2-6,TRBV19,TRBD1,TGTGCCAGTCGGACAGGGGGGAAAGGGGCCAACGTCCTGACTTTC,CASRTGGKGANVLTF
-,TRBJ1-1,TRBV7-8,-,TGTGCCAGCAGCTCACGATGGGGGGGTCTCACTGAAGCTTTCTTT,CASSSRWGGLTEAFF
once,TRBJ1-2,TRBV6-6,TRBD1,TGTGCCAGCAGGGGGACTACAGGGGGTGGCGGCTACACCTTC,CASRGTTGGGGYTF
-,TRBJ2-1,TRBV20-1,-,TGCAGTGCTAGAGCGGGAAATGAGCAGTTCTTC,CSARAGNEQFF
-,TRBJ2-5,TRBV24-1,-,TGTGCCACCAGTGAGTTTGAGAGGACAGATGAAGAGACCCAGTACTTC,CATSEFERTDEETQYF
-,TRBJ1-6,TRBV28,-,TGTGCCAGCAGGCCCGGGACAAAGAATTCACCCCTCCACTTT,CASRPGTKNSPLHF
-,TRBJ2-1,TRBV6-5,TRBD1,TGTGCCAGCAGCTCGATTGGACAGGATGAGCAGTTCTTC,CASSSIGQDEQFF
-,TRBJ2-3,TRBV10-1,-,TGCGCCAGCAGTGGGCCCAGCACAGATACGCAGTATTTT,CASSGPSTDTQYF